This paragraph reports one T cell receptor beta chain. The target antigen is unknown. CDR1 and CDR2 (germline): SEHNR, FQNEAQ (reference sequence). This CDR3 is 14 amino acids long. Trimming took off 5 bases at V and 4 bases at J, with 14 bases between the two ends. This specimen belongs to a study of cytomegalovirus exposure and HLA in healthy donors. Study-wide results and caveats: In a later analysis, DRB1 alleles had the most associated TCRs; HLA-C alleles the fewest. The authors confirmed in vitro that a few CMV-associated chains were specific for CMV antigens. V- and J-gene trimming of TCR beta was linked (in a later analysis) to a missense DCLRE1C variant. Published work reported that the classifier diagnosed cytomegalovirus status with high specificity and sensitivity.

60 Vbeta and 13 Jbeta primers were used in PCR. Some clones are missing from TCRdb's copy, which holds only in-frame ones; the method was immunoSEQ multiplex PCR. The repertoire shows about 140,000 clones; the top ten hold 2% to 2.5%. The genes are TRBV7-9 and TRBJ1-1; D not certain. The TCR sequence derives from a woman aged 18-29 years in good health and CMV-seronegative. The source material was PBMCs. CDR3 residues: CASSPPGESTEAFF. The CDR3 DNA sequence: TGTGCCAGCAGCCCCCCCGGGGAGAGCACTGAAGCTTTCTTT.